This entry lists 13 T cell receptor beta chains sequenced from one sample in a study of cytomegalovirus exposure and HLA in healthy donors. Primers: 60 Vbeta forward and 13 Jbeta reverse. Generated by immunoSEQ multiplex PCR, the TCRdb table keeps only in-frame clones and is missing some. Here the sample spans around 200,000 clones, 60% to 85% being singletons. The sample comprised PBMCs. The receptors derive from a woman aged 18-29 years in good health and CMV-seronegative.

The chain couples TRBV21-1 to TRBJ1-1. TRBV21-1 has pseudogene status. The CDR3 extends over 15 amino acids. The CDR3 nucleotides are TGTGCCAGCAGCAAAAACGCGCCGCTGAACACTGAAGCTTTCTTT. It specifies CASSKNAPLNTEAFF.

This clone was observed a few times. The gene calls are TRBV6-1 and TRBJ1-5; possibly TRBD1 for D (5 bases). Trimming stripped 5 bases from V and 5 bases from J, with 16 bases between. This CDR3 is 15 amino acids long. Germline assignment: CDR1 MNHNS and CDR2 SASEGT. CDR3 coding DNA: TGTGCCAGCAGTTTCAGTAGGTCAGGGTATCAGCCCCAGCATTTT. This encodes CASSFSRSGYQPQHF.

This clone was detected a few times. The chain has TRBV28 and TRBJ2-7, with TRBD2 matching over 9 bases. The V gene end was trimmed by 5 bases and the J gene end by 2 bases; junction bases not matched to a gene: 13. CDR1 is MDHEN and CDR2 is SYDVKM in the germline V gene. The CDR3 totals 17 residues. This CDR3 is CASSLGTSTSTTYEQYF. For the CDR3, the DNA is TGTGCCAGCAGTCTCGGGACTAGCACCTCTACAACCTACGAGCAGTACTTC.

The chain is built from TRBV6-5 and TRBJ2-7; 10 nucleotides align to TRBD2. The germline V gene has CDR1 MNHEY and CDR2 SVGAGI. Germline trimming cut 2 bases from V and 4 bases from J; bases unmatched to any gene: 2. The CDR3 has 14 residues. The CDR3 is CASSYTSGVYEQYF. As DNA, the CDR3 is TGTGCCAGCAGTTACACTAGCGGGGTGTACGAGCAGTACTTC.

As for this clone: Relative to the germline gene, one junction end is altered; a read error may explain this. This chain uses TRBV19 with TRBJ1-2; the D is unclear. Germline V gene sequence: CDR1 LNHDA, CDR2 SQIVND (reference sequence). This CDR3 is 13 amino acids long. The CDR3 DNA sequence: TGTGCCAGTAGCAAAATTTTGGAGGGTGGCTACGCCTTC. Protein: CASSKILEGGYAF. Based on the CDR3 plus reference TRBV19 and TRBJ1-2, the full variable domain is DGGITQSPKYLFRKEGQNVTLSCEQNLNHDAMYWYRQDPGQGLRLIYYSQIVNDFQKGDIAEGYSVSREKKESFPLTVTSAQKNPTAFYLCASSKILEGGYAFGSGTRLTVV.

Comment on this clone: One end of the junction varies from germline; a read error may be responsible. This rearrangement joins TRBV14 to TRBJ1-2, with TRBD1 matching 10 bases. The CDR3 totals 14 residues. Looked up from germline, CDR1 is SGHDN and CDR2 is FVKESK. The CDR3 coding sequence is TGTGCCAGCAGCAAAGACAGGGGGCGGGATGGCTACACCTTC. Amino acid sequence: CASSKDRGRDGYTF.

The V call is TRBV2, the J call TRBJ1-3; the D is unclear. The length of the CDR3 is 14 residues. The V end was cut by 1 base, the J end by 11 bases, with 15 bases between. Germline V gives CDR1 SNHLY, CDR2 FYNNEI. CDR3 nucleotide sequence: TGTGCCAGCAGTGAAGGAGGACTCCAAGGGCCCATATATTTT. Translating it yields CASSEGGLQGPIYF.

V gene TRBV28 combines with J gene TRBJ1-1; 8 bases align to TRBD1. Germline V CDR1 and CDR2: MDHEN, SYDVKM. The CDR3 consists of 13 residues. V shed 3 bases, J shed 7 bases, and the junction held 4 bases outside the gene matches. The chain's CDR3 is CASSFLGQGEAFF. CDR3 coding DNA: TGTGCCAGCAGTTTCCTCGGACAGGGTGAAGCTTTCTTT.

For the CDR3, the DNA is TGTGCCAGCAGCGTAGGGGCTGCGAATTCACCCCTCCACTTT. Protein sequence: CASSVGAANSPLHF. This rearrangement joins TRBV9 to TRBJ1-6; D remains unclear. Trimming left V 0 bases short and J 7 bases short, with 8 bases between. The CDR3 runs 14 residues. Per the germline V gene, CDR1 is SGDLS and CDR2 is YYNGEE. Full variable domain (rest looked up from reference TRBV9 and TRBJ1-6): DSGVTQTPKHLITATGQRVTLRCSPRSGDLSVYWYQQSLDQGLQFLIQYYNGEERAKGNILERFSAQQFPDLHSELNLSSLELGDSALYFCASSVGAANSPLHFGNGTRLTVT.

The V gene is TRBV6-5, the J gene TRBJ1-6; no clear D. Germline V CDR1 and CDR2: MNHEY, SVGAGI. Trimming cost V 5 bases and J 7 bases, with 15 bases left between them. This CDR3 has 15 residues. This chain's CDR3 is CASSHPIGGNSPLHF. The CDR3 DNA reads TGTGCCAGCAGTCATCCGATTGGTGGCAATTCACCCCTCCACTTT.

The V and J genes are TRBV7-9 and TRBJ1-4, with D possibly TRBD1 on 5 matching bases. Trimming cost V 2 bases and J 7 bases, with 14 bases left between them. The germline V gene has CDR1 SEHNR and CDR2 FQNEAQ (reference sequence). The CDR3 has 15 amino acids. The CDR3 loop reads CASSLTRVPGEKLFF. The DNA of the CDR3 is TGTGCCAGCAGCTTAACCAGGGTCCCTGGTGAAAAACTGTTTTTT.

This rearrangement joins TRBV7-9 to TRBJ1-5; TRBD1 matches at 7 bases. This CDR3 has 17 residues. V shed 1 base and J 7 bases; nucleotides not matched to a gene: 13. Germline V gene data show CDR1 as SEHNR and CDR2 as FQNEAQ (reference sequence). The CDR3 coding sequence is TGTGCCAGCAGCTTAGGGGACAGTAAAATGGACGGACAGCCCCAGCATTTT. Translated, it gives CASSLGDSKMDGQPQHF.

DNA of the CDR3: TGCGCCAGCAGCTTGGTCGCAGAAAACTATGGCTACACCTTC. Its translation: CASSLVAENYGYTF. This chain joins TRBV5-1 and TRBJ1-2; D is uncertain. The CDR3 contains 14 residues. Between the trimmed V and J ends, which lost 0 bases and 2 bases, there was a span of 8 bases. The germline V gene has CDR1 SGHRS and CDR2 YFSETQ.